This record concerns one T cell receptor (beta chain) sequence. Certain patients, namely those with other autoimmune diseases, uncontrolled infections, pregnancy or lactation, were excluded. RNA transcripts provided the template for amplifying TCR beta CDR3 regions. Second-round multiplex PCR followed a first-round RT-PCR using HTBI primers. TCRdb processed the multiplex PCR reads anew with MiXCR; each CDR3 protein has one entry. The table has approximately 500,000 distinct CDR3 sequences, roughly an eighth seen once; the top ten hold 8% to 10%. The data belong to a study of Graves' ophthalmopathy and Graves' hyperthyroidism. V shed 0 bases and J shed 5 bases, with 16 bases lying between them. The length of the CDR3 is 15 residues. Germline V lookup: CDR1 DFQATT, CDR2 SNEGSKA (reference sequence).

The receptor was isolated from a woman aged 30 to 39 with Graves' ophthalmopathy. The sample was blood. The rearrangement joins TRBV20-1 to TRBJ2-5; D might be TRBD1 or TRBD2, each matching 5 bases. CDR3 loop: CSARDGTSLGETQYF. As DNA, the CDR3 is TGCAGTGCTAGAGATGGGACCTCCCTAGGGGAGACCCAGTACTTC.